One and the same sample provided the 24 T cell receptor beta chains below, sequenced in a study of immune evolution from preneoplasia to lung adenocarcinoma. The method was immunoSEQ multiplex PCR; TCRdb's version includes in-frame clones alone and lacks a portion of them. The table has about 7,500 clones, around three quarters seen once; the top ten hold 2.7%. Sequencing used FFPE invasive lung adenocarcinoma tissue. These receptors were collected from a person aged 40 to 49 with lung adenocarcinoma.

This clone was seen a few times. The rearrangement uses TRBV2 and TRBJ1-5, with TRBD1 matching over 8 bases. The length of the CDR3 is 13 residues. Germline-derived CDR1 and CDR2 are SNHLY and FYNNEI. V lost 6 bases and J lost 7; bases outside the gene matches: 5. The CDR3 region has the DNA TGTGCCAGCAGCCCGACAGGGGAACAGCCCCAGCATTTT. Translation: CASSPTGEQPQHF.

The genes are TRBV10-3 and TRBJ2-7; D is unclear. Germline CDR1 ENHRY, CDR2 SYGVKD. Trimming cost V 3 bases and J 1 base, with 10 bases left between them. This CDR3 comprises 14 residues. The CDR3 bases are TGTGCCATCAGTGATACTCACGGGTCCTACGAGCAGTACTTC. Protein: CAISDTHGSYEQYF.

The rearrangement joins TRBV2 to TRBJ1-6, with D unresolved. Deletions cut 7 bases from V and 10 bases from J, with 20 bases between. Germline V gene sequence: CDR1 SNHLY, CDR2 FYNNEI. The CDR3 totals 15 residues. In DNA, the CDR3 is TGTGCCAGCACCAGAAGGACTGGGATGGAGTCACCCCTCCACTTT. Encoded protein: CASTRRTGMESPLHF.

There are a few counts of this clone. V usage is TRBV6-7 and J usage is TRBJ1-5, with D hard to call. TRBV6-7 is designated an ORF whose function remains uncertain. Trimming cost V 1 base and J 4 bases, with 2 bases left between them. The CDR3 is 12 amino acids. CDR3 protein: CASSYLNQPQHF. CDR3 coding DNA: TGTGCCAGCAGTTACTTAAATCAGCCCCAGCATTTT.

This clone was detected once. The V and J genes are TRBV7-9 and TRBJ1-1; weak D call: TRBD1 (5 bases). Germline V lookup: CDR1 SEHNR, CDR2 FQNEAQ (reference sequence). The CDR3 is 13 amino acids. The V gene lost 7 bases and the J gene lost 5 bases, with 14 bases spanning the gap. This CDR3 is CASNKQANTEAFF. The CDR3 coding sequence is TGTGCCAGCAACAAACAGGCGAATACTGAAGCTTTCTTT. The entire variable domain, with the rest obtained from reference TRBV7-9 and TRBJ1-1, is as follows: DTGVSQNPRHKITKRGQNVTFRCDPISEHNRLYWYRQTLGQGPEFLTYFQNEAQLEKSRLLSDRFSAERPKGSFSTLEIQRTEQGDSAMYLCASNKQANTEAFFGQGTRLTVV.

The chain couples TRBV6-4 to TRBJ2-2; 7 bases line up with TRBD2. There are 15 residues in the CDR3. CDR1 is MRHNA, CDR2 SNTAGT, per germline. The J segment lost 6 bases and the V segment lost 4 bases, leaving 8 bases of the junction unmatched. For the CDR3, the DNA is TGTGCCAGCAGTGTGGACCGGGCGGGAGCCGGGGAGCTGTTTTTT. This sequence encodes CASSVDRAGAGELFF.

This chain uses TRBV6-1 with TRBJ1-2, with 9 bases matching TRBD1. The germline gives CDR1 MNHNS, CDR2 SASEGT. The CDR3 loop spans 14 amino acids. The V gene end was trimmed by 7 bases and the J gene end by 8 bases; junction bases not matched to a gene: 11. The CDR3 is CASTGTGMLYGYTF. CDR3 nucleotide sequence: TGTGCCAGCACCGGGACAGGGATGCTATACGGCTACACCTTC.

This chain joins TRBV5-1 and TRBJ2-7; 7 bases align to TRBD1. Germline V gene data show CDR1 as SGHRS and CDR2 as YFSETQ. The CDR3 has 14 residues. J was trimmed by 4 bases and V by 4 bases; bases with no gene match: 8. The CDR3 sequence is CASSQGQVQYEQYF. CDR3 nucleotides: TGCGCCAGCAGCCAAGGACAGGTCCAATACGAGCAGTACTTC.

The chain uses TRBV6-5 and TRBJ2-5; perhaps TRBD1 as D (6 bases). Germline assignment: CDR1 MNHEY and CDR2 SVGAGI. V lost 5 bases, J lost 7 bases, and 17 bases lay in between. The CDR3 has 14 residues. CDR3 sequence: CASSLGQSSGTQYF. The CDR3 nucleotides are TGTGCCAGCAGTCTCGGACAGTCCTCCGGGACCCAGTACTTC.

This chain links TRBV19 with TRBJ2-2; tentative D call: TRBD2 (6 bases). V lost 7 bases and J 8 bases, leaving 14 bases between the germline ends. Germline CDR1 LNHDA, CDR2 SQIVND (reference sequence). CDR3 length: 13 residues. The CDR3 DNA reads TGTGCCAGTACCCTCCGGGGGTTGGGGGAGCTGTTTTTT. This codes for CASTLRGLGELFF. The variable domain in full, completed from reference TRBV19 and TRBJ2-2, reads DGGITQSPKYLFRKEGQNVTLSCEQNLNHDAMYWYRQDPGQGLRLIYYSQIVNDFQKGDIAEGYSVSREKKESFPLTVTSAQKNPTAFYLCASTLRGLGELFFGEGSRLTVL.

The V and J genes are TRBV7-9 and TRBJ1-4; TRBD1 agrees at 9 bases. The J segment lost 8 bases and the V segment lost 2 bases, leaving 3 bases of the junction unmatched. Germline V gives CDR1 SEHNR, CDR2 FQNEAQ (reference sequence). The CDR3 consists of 14 residues. CDR3 residues: CASSLRTGAEKLFF. CDR3 coding DNA: TGTGCCAGCAGCTTAAGGACAGGGGCGGAAAAACTGTTTTTT.

This clone was seen only once. V and J are TRBV6-1 and TRBJ1-6; the D gene is possibly TRBD1 (5 bases). The length of the CDR3 is 15 residues. The germline V gene encodes CDR1 MNHNS and CDR2 SASEGT. Trimming took 2 bases from V and 5 from J, leaving 10 bases between them. In nucleotides, the CDR3 is TGTGCCAGCAGTGAACTGCAGGGACATAATTCACCCCTCCACTTT. It yields the protein CASSELQGHNSPLHF.

The chain couples TRBV5-4 to TRBJ2-5, with D possibly called TRBD1 or TRBD2 (5 bases each). The CDR3 consists of 15 residues. CDR1 is SGHNT and CDR2 is YYREEE in the germline V gene (reference sequence). Between the trimmed V and J ends, which lost 3 bases and 0 bases, there was a span of 12 bases. The CDR3 DNA reads as TGTGCCAGCAGCTCGGTCCGGGACCACCAAGAGACCCAGTACTTC. Translating it yields CASSSVRDHQETQYF.

This sequence joins TRBV5-1 and TRBJ1-6; TRBD1 is a possible D gene (6 bases). Trimming removed 4 bases at V and 8 bases at J, with 22 bases between. There are 17 residues in the CDR3. CDR1 is SGHRS, CDR2 YFSETQ, per germline. CDR3 protein: CASSAGASGGDDSPLHF. As DNA, the CDR3 is TGCGCCAGCAGCGCAGGGGCGTCGGGGGGGGACGATTCACCCCTCCACTTT.

This clone was detected only once. V and J are TRBV4-1 and TRBJ2-5; 10 bases match TRBD1. This CDR3 comprises 16 residues. With 2 bases clipped from V and 5 bases from J, the junction kept 8 bases outside the gene matches. Germline V CDR1 and CDR2: MGHRA, YSYEKL. The CDR3, as DNA: TGCGCCAGCAGCCAATCGTCAGGACAGGGGGGCGAGACCCAGTACTTC. Protein product: CASSQSSGQGGETQYF.

The V call is TRBV30, the J call TRBJ1-1; D is unresolved. Germline values: CDR1 GTSNPN, CDR2 SVGIG (reference sequence). V shed 3 bases and J shed 1 base, with 3 bases lying between them. The CDR3 sequence is 11 residues long. The CDR3, as DNA: TGTGCCTGGAGGGAGAACACTGAAGCTTTCTTT. Translating gives CAWRENTEAFF.

V usage is TRBV7-8 and J usage is TRBJ1-2, with D possibly being TRBD1 (6 bases). V was shortened by 1 base and J by 5 bases, with 11 bases between the two germline ends. Germline V gives CDR1 SGHVS, CDR2 FQNEAQ. The CDR3 sequence is 14 residues long. The chain's CDR3 is CASSLEGGKYGYTF. CDR3 sequence (DNA): TGTGCCAGCAGCTTAGAAGGGGGGAAGTATGGCTACACCTTC.

V gene TRBV11-2 combines with J gene TRBJ1-5; TRBD1 matches at 9 bases. The CDR3 covers 14 residues. The V gene end was trimmed by 5 bases and the J gene end by 5 bases; junction bases not matched to a gene: 4. Germline lookup yields CDR1 SGHAT and CDR2 FQNNGV. The chain's CDR3 is CASSLRQGDQPQHF. CDR3 nucleotide sequence: TGTGCCAGCAGCCTACGACAGGGGGATCAGCCCCAGCATTTT. Looking up the rest from reference TRBV11-2 and TRBJ1-5 gives the full variable domain: EAGVAQSPRYKIIEKRQSVAFWCNPISGHATLYWYQQILGQGPKLLIQFQNNGVVDDSQLPKDRFSAERLKGVDSTLKIQPAKLEDSAVYLCASSLRQGDQPQHFGDGTRLSIL.

The genes are TRBV14 and TRBJ2-7, with 7 positions matching TRBD1. Germline V gene data show CDR1 as SGHDN and CDR2 as FVKESK. This CDR3 has 15 amino acids. V was clipped by 0 bases and J by 9 bases; unmatched bases: 11. The CDR3 DNA is TGTGCCAGCAGCCAAGATCATGTGACAGGGATAGGGCAGTACTTC. It translates to CASSQDHVTGIGQYF.

The gene calls are TRBV7-2 and TRBJ2-1; weak D call: TRBD2 (6 bases). Germline loops: CDR1 SGHTA, CDR2 FQGNSA. V lost 1 base and J 5 bases, leaving 12 bases between the germline ends. This CDR3 region has 15 residues. CDR3 sequence (DNA): TGTGCCAGCAGCTTAGATTCGCGGGGTAACAATGAGCAGTTCTTC. This codes for CASSLDSRGNNEQFF.

This chain uses TRBV5-6 with TRBJ2-7; the D gene is possibly TRBD1 (5 bases). Germline V gives CDR1 SGHDT, CDR2 YYEEEE. The germline V and J ends were trimmed by 4 bases and 4 bases, with 15 bases remaining between them. This CDR3 is built from 14 residues. In nucleotides, the CDR3 is TGTGCCAGCAGCGGGCAGGGCTTAGGTTACGAGCAGTACTTC. It is translated as CASSGQGLGYEQYF. The entire variable domain, with the rest obtained from reference TRBV5-6 and TRBJ2-7, is as follows: DAGVTQSPTHLIKTRGQQVTLRCSPKSGHDTVSWYQQALGQGPQFIFQYYEEEERQRGNFPDRFSGHQFPNYSSELNVNALLLGDSALYLCASSGQGLGYEQYFGPGTRLTVT.

This chain connects TRBV6-5 to TRBJ1-1; D possibly corresponds to TRBD1 (6 bases). V gave up 1 base and J gave up 0 bases, with 12 bases separating them. This CDR3 region has 16 residues. In germline, CDR1 is MNHEY, CDR2 SVGAGI. The CDR3: CASSYFPDRLNTEAFF. Written as DNA, the CDR3 is TGTGCCAGCAGTTACTTCCCCGACAGGTTGAACACTGAAGCTTTCTTT.

Only a few counts were recorded for this clone. V usage is TRBV19 and J usage is TRBJ1-1; no clear D. The CDR3 is 13 amino acids. Trimming shortened V by 4 bases and J by 1 base, and 7 bases separated the two germline ends. CDR1 is LNHDA, CDR2 SQIVND, per germline (reference sequence). CDR3 sequence: CASSTRTNTEAFF. CDR3 bases: TGTGCCAGTAGTACCCGGACGAACACTGAAGCTTTCTTT.

The chain joins TRBV4-1 to TRBJ2-5; 11 nucleotides match TRBD1. Germline lookup yields CDR1 MGHRA and CDR2 YSYEKL. The ends lost 0 bases at V and 4 bases at J; junction bases unmatched: 7. The CDR3 sequence is 17 residues long. The CDR3 reads CASSQERTGGFGETQYF. The CDR3, as DNA: TGCGCCAGCAGCCAAGAGAGGACAGGGGGCTTTGGAGAGACCCAGTACTTC.